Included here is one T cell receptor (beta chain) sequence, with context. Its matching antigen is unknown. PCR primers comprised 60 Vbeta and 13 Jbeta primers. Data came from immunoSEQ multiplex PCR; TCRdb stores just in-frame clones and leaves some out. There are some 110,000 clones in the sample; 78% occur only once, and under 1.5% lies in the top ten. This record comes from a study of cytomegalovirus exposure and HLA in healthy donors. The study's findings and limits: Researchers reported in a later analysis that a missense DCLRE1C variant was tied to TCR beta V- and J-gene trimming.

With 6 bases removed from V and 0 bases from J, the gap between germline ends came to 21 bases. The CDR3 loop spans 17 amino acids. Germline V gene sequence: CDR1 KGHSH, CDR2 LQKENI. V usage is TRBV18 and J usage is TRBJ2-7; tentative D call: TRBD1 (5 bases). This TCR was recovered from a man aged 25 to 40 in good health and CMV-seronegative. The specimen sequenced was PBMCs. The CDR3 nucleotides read TGTGCCAGCTCTTCAAACCCGCAGGGAATTGGCTCCTACGAGCAGTACTTC. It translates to CASSSNPQGIGSYEQYF.